The 30 T cell receptor beta chains below were found in one sample sequenced in a study of blood T cell repertoires in COVID-19. Clones were sequenced by immunoSEQ multiplex PCR, and TCRdb holds only the in-frame ones, with some missing. The sample contains roughly 73,000 clones, about 88% of which appear only once. Sequenced input: peripheral blood. Receptors originate from a man between 70 and 80 years old with active or convalescent COVID-19.

The genes are TRBV6-5 and TRBJ2-7; the match to TRBD2 covers 11 bases. This CDR3 has 15 residues. The V gene's germline CDR1 is MNHEY and CDR2 SVGAGI. Trimming at V came to 6 bases and at J to 3 bases, leaving 7 bases not matched to a gene. CDR3 residues: CASSSPGLAVYEQYF. The CDR3 nucleotides are TGTGCCAGCAGCTCTCCGGGACTAGCGGTCTACGAGCAGTACTTC.

CDR3 sequence (DNA): TGTGCCAGCAGCCCAGCGGGGAGGGCGACTGAAGCTTTCTTT. Its protein is CASSPAGRATEAFF. The chain employs TRBV5-6 and TRBJ1-1; D ambiguous. The V end was cut by 4 bases, the J end by 5 bases, with 15 bases between. The CDR3 is made up of 14 amino acids. The germline gives CDR1 SGHDT, CDR2 YYEEEE.

For this clone: The germline gene is not matched at one end of the junction; a read error may be the cause. The rearrangement uses TRBV6-1 and TRBJ2-7; 9 bases map to TRBD2. Per germline, CDR1 MNHNS and CDR2 SASEGT. This CDR3 has 12 amino acids. CDR3 coding DNA: TGTGCCAGCAGTCCAGGTGCTAGCGGGGAACACTTC. The encoded protein is CASSPGASGEHF.

This chain uses TRBV19 with TRBJ2-4; maybe TRBD2 (7 bases). The germline V gene encodes CDR1 LNHDA and CDR2 SQIVND (reference sequence). Trimming took off 6 bases at V and 8 bases at J, with 17 bases between the two ends. The CDR3 is made up of 14 amino acids. CDR3 residues: CASRPPGGADIQYF. The CDR3 DNA follows: TGTGCCAGTAGACCACCTGGGGGGGCAGACATTCAGTACTTC. Based on the CDR3 plus reference TRBV19 and TRBJ2-4, the full variable domain is DGGITQSPKYLFRKEGQNVTLSCEQNLNHDAMYWYRQDPGQGLRLIYYSQIVNDFQKGDIAEGYSVSREKKESFPLTVTSAQKNPTAFYLCASRPPGGADIQYFGAGTRLSVL.

The chain employs TRBV5-4 and TRBJ2-1; 14 bases are shared with TRBD2. There are 17 residues in the CDR3. CDR1 and CDR2 (germline): SGHNT, YYREEE (reference sequence). The ends lost 0 bases at V and 4 bases at J; junction bases unmatched: 3. The CDR3 sequence: CASSLGGTSGRYNEQFF. CDR3 nucleotides: TGTGCCAGCAGCTTGGGGGGGACTAGCGGGAGATACAATGAGCAGTTCTTC.

The chain couples TRBV6-5 to TRBJ2-1; possibly TRBD1 for D (5 bases). The V gene lost 7 bases and the J gene lost 9 bases, with 19 bases spanning the gap. Germline CDR1 reads MNHEY; CDR2 reads SVGAGI. The CDR3 runs to 14 residues. CDR3: CASNEGAYQGEQFF. The CDR3 nucleotides are TGTGCCAGCAACGAAGGGGCCTACCAGGGTGAGCAGTTCTTC.

The chain couples TRBV10-3 to TRBJ2-3; 7 positions match TRBD2. CDR1 and CDR2 from the germline V gene are ENHRY and SYGVKD. The CDR3 extends over 13 amino acids. V shed 2 bases and J 4 bases; nucleotides not matched to a gene: 0. CDR3 region: CAISEREADTQYF. In DNA, the CDR3 is TGTGCCATCAGTGAGCGGGAGGCAGATACGCAGTATTTT.

This sequence joins TRBV21-1 and TRBJ2-3; the D segment call TRBD2 is taken from the table without a DNA check. TRBV21-1 has pseudogene status. This CDR3 comprises 18 residues. The CDR3 reads CASSNGSGGGLSTDTQYF. The CDR3 coding sequence is TGTGCCAGCAGCAATGGGTCCGGCGGGGGGCTGAGCACAGATACGCAGTATTTT.

The chain is built from TRBV5-4 and TRBJ2-5, with D tentatively TRBD1 (6 bases). CDR1 and CDR2 from the germline V gene are SGHNT and YYREEE (reference sequence). The CDR3 has 14 amino acids. V was shortened by 3 bases and J by 5 bases, with 14 bases between the two germline ends. The CDR3 is CASSSGQRQETQYF. DNA for the CDR3: TGTGCCAGCAGCTCCGGACAGCGCCAGGAGACCCAGTACTTC.

The chain has TRBV6-5 and TRBJ2-3; D may be TRBD1 (6 bases). From germline, CDR1 is MNHEY and CDR2 SVGAGI. The CDR3 is made up of 14 amino acids. V gave up 8 bases and J gave up 4 bases, with 16 bases separating them. The CDR3: CASVYRAVPDTQYF. CDR3 sequence (DNA): TGTGCCAGCGTATACAGGGCCGTTCCAGATACGCAGTATTTT.

The chain couples TRBV2 to TRBJ2-3, with TRBD2 as a possible D gene (5 bases). This CDR3 is 13 amino acids long. Germline V lookup: CDR1 SNHLY, CDR2 FYNNEI. The ends were cut back, 7 bases at V and 2 bases at J, with 10 bases in the middle. The CDR3: CASTPAVTDTQYF. In DNA form, the CDR3 reads TGTGCCAGCACTCCAGCGGTCACAGATACGCAGTATTTT.

This sequence joins TRBV18 and TRBJ2-5; D gene uncertain. Between the trimmed V and J ends, which lost 0 bases and 5 bases, there was a span of 7 bases. CDR1 is KGHSH and CDR2 is LQKENI in the germline V gene. CDR3 length: 13 residues. CDR3 DNA: TGTGCCAGCTCACCACCAGTCCGGGAGACCCAGTACTTC. As protein: CASSPPVRETQYF.

This clone was seen only a few times. This chain links TRBV7-6 with TRBJ2-7, with TRBD2 as a possible D gene (7 bases). Trimming shortened V by 5 bases and J by 2 bases, and 13 bases separated the two germline ends. The germline V gene encodes CDR1 SGHVS and CDR2 FNYEAQ. The CDR3 consists of 14 residues. The CDR3 spells CASSAGAAPYEQYF. CDR3 coding DNA: TGTGCCAGCAGCGCGGGGGCGGCCCCCTACGAGCAGTACTTC.

This chain connects TRBV11-2 to TRBJ2-1, with 9 positions matching TRBD2. Germline values: CDR1 SGHAT, CDR2 FQNNGV. This CDR3 has 15 amino acids. V gave up 5 bases and J gave up 3 bases; unmatched junction bases: 5. The CDR3 region has the DNA TGTGCCAGCAGCGCAGGGACTAGCCGCTACAATGAGCAGTTCTTC. Protein sequence: CASSAGTSRYNEQFF.

The rearrangement joins TRBV6-4 to TRBJ2-5, with 8 bases that match TRBD2. The CDR3 sequence is 14 residues long. J lost 4 bases, V lost 8 bases, and 9 bases had no gene match. CDR1 is MRHNA and CDR2 is SNTAGT in the germline V gene. In nucleotides, the CDR3 is TGTGCCAGCGTCCTCGGGGGGGCAGGAGAGACCCAGTACTTC. It yields the protein CASVLGGAGETQYF.

This sequence joins TRBV11-2 and TRBJ2-1; 12 bases are a match to TRBD2. Per the germline V gene, CDR1 is SGHAT and CDR2 is FQNNGV. V dropped 4 bases and J dropped 3; count of bases not matched to a gene: 1. The CDR3 consists of 15 residues. The CDR3 reads CASSWTSGDYNEQFF. Here the CDR3 DNA reads TGTGCCAGCAGCTGGACTAGCGGGGACTACAATGAGCAGTTCTTC.

This clone occurred a few times. The chain's CDR3 is CATSDFPGVNEQFF. CDR3 sequence (DNA): TGTGCCACCAGTGATTTTCCGGGGGTTAATGAGCAGTTCTTC. This chain connects TRBV24-1 to TRBJ2-1, with D perhaps matching TRBD2 (6 bases). The length of the CDR3 is 14 residues. Germline lookup yields CDR1 KGHDR and CDR2 SFDVKD. Between the trimmed V and J ends, which lost 1 base and 7 bases, there was a span of 10 bases.

This clone came up a few times. The genes are TRBV28 and TRBJ2-2; 9 bases are shared with TRBD2. Trimming took 8 bases from V and 10 from J; bases not matched to a gene: 5. Germline CDR1 MDHEN, CDR2 SYDVKM. CDR3 length equals 12 residues. The chain's CDR3 is CASQSSGEELFF. The DNA of the CDR3 is TGTGCCAGCCAATCTAGCGGGGAGGAGCTGTTTTTT. Full variable domain (rest looked up from reference TRBV28 and TRBJ2-2): DVKVTQSSRYLVKRTGEKVFLECVQDMDHENMFWYRQDPGLGLRLIYFSYDVKMKEKGDIPEGYSVSREKKERFSLILESASTNQTSMYLCASQSSGEELFFGEGSRLTVL.

The CDR3 coding sequence is TGTGCCAGCAGTTACTCGACAGGGCGGTACGAGCAGTACTTC. Its translation is CASSYSTGRYEQYF. V gene TRBV6-5 combines with J gene TRBJ2-7, with 7 positions matching TRBD1. Germline trimming cut 0 bases from V and 4 bases from J; bases unmatched to any gene: 3. The germline V gene encodes CDR1 MNHEY and CDR2 SVGAGI. This CDR3 comprises 14 residues.

This sequence joins TRBV7-9 and TRBJ2-2; D is unclear. V was pared by 5 bases and J by 1 base, with 17 bases between. Germline CDR1 reads SEHNR; CDR2 reads FQNEAQ (reference sequence). The CDR3 length is 17 residues. DNA for the CDR3: TGTGCCAGCAGCCCAGGTTCTTGGCATCTGAACACCGGGGAGCTGTTTTTT. As protein: CASSPGSWHLNTGELFF. Based on the CDR3 plus reference TRBV7-9 and TRBJ2-2, the full variable domain is DTGVSQNPRHKITKRGQNVTFRCDPISEHNRLYWYRQTLGQGPEFLTYFQNEAQLEKSRLLSDRFSAERPKGSFSTLEIQRTEQGDSAMYLCASSPGSWHLNTGELFFGEGSRLTVL.

J is TRBJ1-3 and V is TRBV9, with 7 bases fitting TRBD1. This CDR3 spans 17 amino acids. Germline CDR1 and CDR2: SGDLS and YYNGEE. After removal of 0 bases from V and 0 bases from J, the junction contained 6 bases not matched to a gene. The CDR3 reads CASSVEDRPFSGNTIYF. The CDR3 bases are TGTGCCAGCAGCGTAGAGGACAGGCCCTTCTCTGGAAACACCATATATTTT.

V gene TRBV11-2 combines with J gene TRBJ2-7, with a tentative D call TRBD1 (5 bases). Between the trimmed V and J ends, which lost 5 bases and 0 bases, there was a span of 23 bases. The CDR3 loop spans 18 amino acids. Germline V lookup: CDR1 SGHAT, CDR2 FQNNGV. The CDR3 DNA follows: TGTGCCAGCAGCCGCGCGGTCCATACAGGCCTAAGCTCCTACGAGCAGTACTTC. This sequence encodes CASSRAVHTGLSSYEQYF.

This sequence joins TRBV21-1 and TRBJ2-2; the D call TRBD1 from the table was never checked on the DNA. TRBV21-1 is given as a pseudogene. This CDR3 is 22 amino acids long. CDR3 sequence reads: CASSKKKQGATVVPSNTGELFF. The CDR3 DNA reads TGTGCCAGCAGCAAAAAAAAACAGGGGGCGACAGTGGTACCTTCGAACACCGGGGAGCTGTTTTTT.

CDR3 in DNA: TGTGCCAGCAGCTTGGTGGAGGACTATGGCTACACCTTC. It translates to CASSLVEDYGYTF. The chain links TRBV5-6 to TRBJ1-2, with D hard to call. CDR1 is SGHDT, CDR2 YYEEEE, per germline. V lost 0 bases to trimming and J lost 3 bases, with 6 bases between them. The CDR3 covers 13 residues. The whole variable domain, remainder taken from reference TRBV5-6 and TRBJ1-2, is DAGVTQSPTHLIKTRGQQVTLRCSPKSGHDTVSWYQQALGQGPQFIFQYYEEEERQRGNFPDRFSGHQFPNYSSELNVNALLLGDSALYLCASSLVEDYGYTFGSGTRLTVV.

This chain uses TRBV7-6 with TRBJ1-6; D possibly corresponds to TRBD1 (6 bases). Trimming removed 2 bases from V and 5 bases from J, with 13 bases in between. The CDR3 totals 16 residues. Per germline, CDR1 SGHVS and CDR2 FNYEAQ. This CDR3 is CASSLSQGRNNSPLHF. The CDR3 DNA follows: TGTGCCAGCAGCTTATCACAGGGCCGCAATAATTCACCCCTCCACTTT.

This chain joins TRBV7-2 and TRBJ1-2; tentatively, D is TRBD1 (5 bases). The CDR3 extends over 12 amino acids. Germline V gene data show CDR1 as SGHTA and CDR2 as FQGNSA. CDR3 DNA sequence: TGTCTTGAAAGGGGTTCCGACTATGGCTACACCTTC. Protein sequence: CLERGSDYGYTF.

To note about this clone: A junction boundary mismatches the germline segment, possibly from a read error. The chain employs TRBV24-1 and TRBJ2-1; 9 nucleotides line up with TRBD2. CDR1 and CDR2 from the germline V gene are KGHDR and SFDVKD. The CDR3 spans 14 residues. The CDR3 here is CATGREGSNNEQFF. Written as DNA, the CDR3 is TGTGCCACCGGGCGGGAGGGCTCCAACAATGAGCAGTTCTTC.

The rearrangement uses TRBV2 and TRBJ2-1; the D gene is possibly TRBD2 (6 bases). Germline values: CDR1 SNHLY, CDR2 FYNNEI. The CDR3 has 14 residues. The V end lost 1 base, the J end lost 2 bases, and 6 bases lay between the germline ends. The CDR3 nucleotides are TGTGCCAGCAGTGAAGTAGCGGCCTACAATGAGCAGTTCTTC. Translated: CASSEVAAYNEQFF.

The genes are TRBV19 and TRBJ2-2; 9 positions match TRBD2. Trimming removed 5 bases from V and 8 bases from J; junction bases left unmatched: 6. Germline lookup yields CDR1 LNHDA and CDR2 SQIVND (reference sequence). The CDR3 is 14 residues long. In DNA, the CDR3 is TGTGCCAGTAGTGGTAGCGGGGGTTCGGGGGAGCTGTTTTTT. Encoded protein: CASSGSGGSGELFF.

This clone appeared a few times. The chain couples TRBV6-5 to TRBJ2-5; 11 nucleotides agree with TRBD2. This CDR3 contains 15 residues. The germline V gene encodes CDR1 MNHEY and CDR2 SVGAGI. V lost 6 bases and J lost 6; bases outside the gene matches: 9. For the CDR3, the DNA is TGTGCCAGCAGCCACCATAGCGGGGGGGAGCAGACCCAGTACTTC. The encoded protein is CASSHHSGGEQTQYF.